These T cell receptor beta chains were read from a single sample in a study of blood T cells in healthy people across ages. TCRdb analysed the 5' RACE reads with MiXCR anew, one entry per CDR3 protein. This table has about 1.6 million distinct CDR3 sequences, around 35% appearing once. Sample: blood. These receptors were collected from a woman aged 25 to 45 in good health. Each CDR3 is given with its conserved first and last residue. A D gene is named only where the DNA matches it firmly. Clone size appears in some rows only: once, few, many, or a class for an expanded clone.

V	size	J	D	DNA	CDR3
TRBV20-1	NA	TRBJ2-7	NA	TGCAGTGCTTGGCTGGAGAGGAATCCCTACGAGCAGTACTTC	CSAWLERNPYEQYF
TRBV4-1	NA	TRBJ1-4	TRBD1	TGCGCCAGCAGCCAAGGCGGACAGGGGATTGAAAAACTGTTTTTT	CASSQGGQGIEKLFF
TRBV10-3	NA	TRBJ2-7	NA	TGTGCCATCAGTGAGTCTGGGGGCCGTAGCTACGAGCAGTACTTC	CAISESGGRSYEQYF
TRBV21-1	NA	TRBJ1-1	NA	TGTGCCAGCAGCAAGGCGAAGGACATGAACACTGAAGCTTTCTTT	CASSKAKDMNTEAFF
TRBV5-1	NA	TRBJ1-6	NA	TGCGCCAGCAGATTTAGCTCGCCGGGACACTATAATTCACCTCTCCACTTT	CASRFSSPGHYNSPLHF
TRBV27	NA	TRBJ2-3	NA	TGTGCCAGCAGATCCGTTTACCTTTACACAGATACGCAGTATTTT	CASRSVYLYTDTQYF
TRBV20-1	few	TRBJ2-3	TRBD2	TGCAGTGCTAGGTCGCGGGAGAGGGCAGATACGCAGTATTTT	CSARSRERADTQYF
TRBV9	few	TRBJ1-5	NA	TGTGCCGGTAGCTATTCGGGAGATCGGGATCAGCCCCAGCATTTT	CAGSYSGDRDQPQHF
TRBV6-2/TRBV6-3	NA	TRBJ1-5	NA	TGTGCCAGCCGGGGACGGGGCAATCAGCCCCAGCATTTT	CASRGRGNQPQHF
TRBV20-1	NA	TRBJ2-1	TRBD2	TGCAGTGCTAGAGTCTCTAGCGGGAGGTCCTACAATGAGCAGTTCTTC	CSARVSSGRSYNEQFF